The rows below give T cell receptor beta chains drawn from one sample of a study of T cell responses to AZD1222 COVID-19 vaccine. The table came from immunoSEQ multiplex PCR; TCRdb's copy has only in-frame clones and leaves some out. The data show about 170,000 clones, around 85% seen once. The sample here was peripheral blood, taken 28 days after the second AZD1222 dose. The receptors originated from an adult who received the AZD1222 COVID-19 vaccine. Both conserved end residues are part of each CDR3.

J gene: TRBJ1-1
V gene: TRBV6-4
CDR3 protein: CASSDSDRNTEAFF

J gene: TRBJ1-6
V gene: TRBV5-6
CDR3 protein: CASSLRGFARGRGSSPLHF

J gene: TRBJ1-1
V gene: TRBV2
CDR3 protein: CASSGTGRATEAFF

J gene: TRBJ1-3
V gene: TRBV19
CDR3 protein: CATAHVSGHTIYF

J gene: TRBJ1-1
V gene: TRBV14
CDR3 protein: CASSRDSLNTEAFF

J gene: TRBJ1-1
V gene: TRBV3-1/TRBV3-2
CDR3 protein: CASSKKQGNTEAFF

J gene: TRBJ2-3
V gene: TRBV2
CDR3 protein: CASKRDRGRTDTQYF

J gene: TRBJ2-2
V gene: TRBV27
CDR3 protein: CASNLGGGQGNTGELFF

J gene: TRBJ1-2
V gene: TRBV27
CDR3 protein: CASSLRGGLSGYTF

J gene: TRBJ1-2
V gene: TRBV19
CDR3 protein: CASNKGVGYTF